Each of the 19 T cell receptor beta chains below was sequenced from the same sample in a study of CD8 T cells in ankylosing spondylitis. TCRdb processed the 5' RACE reads anew with MiXCR; each CDR3 protein has one entry. Of about 150,000 distinct CDR3 sequences in the sample, more than 40% were seen once. The sequencing input was synovial fluid, either unsorted or a sorted T cell fraction (not recorded which). These receptors were obtained from a male donor with ankylosing spondylitis.

The V gene is TRBV12-3 or TRBV12-4, the J gene TRBJ2-7; D could derive from TRBD1 or TRBD2 (6 bases each). The germline V and J ends were trimmed by 3 bases and 5 bases, with 11 bases remaining between them. CDR3 size: 13 residues. The CDR3: CASSFGGADEQYF. For the CDR3, the DNA is TGTGCCAGCAGTTTCGGGGGCGCGGACGAGCAGTACTTC.

The chain links TRBV13 to TRBJ2-7; tentative D call: TRBD1 (5 bases). The CDR3 covers 13 residues. The V end was cut by 6 bases, the J end by 3 bases, with 12 bases between. CDR1 is PRHDT and CDR2 is FYEKMQ in the germline V gene (reference sequence). This CDR3 reads CASRYNQGYEQYF. The CDR3 DNA sequence: TGTGCCAGCAGATATAATCAGGGCTACGAGCAGTACTTC.

The V and J genes are TRBV12-3 or TRBV12-4 and TRBJ2-1; 7 nucleotides align to TRBD2. This CDR3 is 15 amino acids long. The junction had 16 bases not matched to a gene; V was cut back by 5 bases and J by 12 bases. This CDR3 reads CASSDLEPSWGGQFF. The CDR3 region has the DNA TGTGCCAGCAGTGACCTGGAACCTTCATGGGGGGGGCAGTTCTTC.

V and J are TRBV4-2 and TRBJ2-1, with 9 bases fitting TRBD2. Trimming took 4 bases from V and 3 from J; bases not matched to a gene: 7. Germline CDR1 reads LGHNA; CDR2 reads YNFKEQ. The length of the CDR3 is 16 residues. The CDR3 DNA is TGTGCCAGCAGCCCCTGGGGCGGGGGGGACTACAATGAGCAGTTCTTC. This sequence encodes CASSPWGGGDYNEQFF.

This clonotype turned up a few times. V usage is TRBV3-1 and J usage is TRBJ1-1; 9 nucleotides line up with TRBD1. The length of the CDR3 is 17 residues. After removal of 1 base from V and 3 bases from J, the junction contained 9 bases not matched to a gene. Germline values: CDR1 LGHDT, CDR2 YNNKEL (reference sequence). CDR3 residues: CASSQALRDRADTEAFF. The DNA of the CDR3 is TGTGCCAGCAGCCAAGCCCTCCGGGACAGGGCGGACACTGAAGCTTTCTTT.

In DNA, the CDR3 is TGCAGTGCTAGAGATCAGTCGGACACTGAAGCTTTCTTT. Translated, it gives CSARDQSDTEAFF. The chain joins TRBV20-1 to TRBJ1-1; D uncertain. Germline V CDR1 and CDR2: DFQATT, SNEGSKA (reference sequence). CDR3 size: 13 residues. V shed 0 bases and J shed 3 bases, with 8 bases lying between them.

This chain links TRBV4-3 with TRBJ2-7, with a possible D match to TRBD1 (6 bases). Germline CDR1 reads LGHNA; CDR2 reads YSLEER. Trimming left V 1 base short and J 2 bases short, with 9 bases between. The CDR3 sequence is 14 residues long. Here the CDR3 reads CASSQADRPYEQYF. The CDR3 nucleotides are TGCGCCAGCAGCCAAGCGGACAGACCCTACGAGCAGTACTTC.

The chain employs TRBV3-1 and TRBJ2-7; D perhaps matches TRBD1 (6 bases). The CDR3 has 15 amino acids. The ends were cut back, 4 bases at V and 5 bases at J, with 18 bases in the middle. Looked up from germline, CDR1 is LGHDT and CDR2 is YNNKEL (reference sequence). The CDR3 DNA is TGTGCCAGCAGCCCCCTGTGGGCAGGGGCCAACGAGCAGTACTTC. Translated: CASSPLWAGANEQYF.

The rearrangement uses TRBV7-2 and TRBJ1-1, with TRBD1 matching 9 bases. Germline V gene lookup returns CDR1 SGHTA and CDR2 FQGNSA. Losses at the gene ends were 5 bases for V and 6 bases for J; bases not matched to a gene: 4. The CDR3 covers 13 residues. In DNA, the CDR3 is TGTGCCAGCAGCGTGGACAGGGGAGCTGAAGCTTTCTTT. Translation gives CASSVDRGAEAFF.

This clonotype was found a few times. The V call is TRBV6-5, the J call TRBJ2-7, with a possible D match to TRBD2 (5 bases). The ends were cut back, 3 bases at V and 7 bases at J, with 10 bases in the middle. The germline V gene has CDR1 MNHEY and CDR2 SVGAGI. The CDR3 is 12 residues long. CDR3 bases: TGTGCCAGCAGTTATAACGGGGTAGAGCAGTACTTC. Its protein product is CASSYNGVEQYF.

The CDR3 spells CASSPDRVRRPQHF. CDR3 DNA sequence: TGTGCCAGCAGTCCGGACAGGGTACGCAGACCCCAGCATTTT. The chain is built from TRBV27 and TRBJ1-5; 8 bases agree with TRBD1. The germline V gene encodes CDR1 MNHEY and CDR2 SMNVEV (reference sequence). This CDR3 is 14 amino acids long. V lost 5 bases and J lost 10; bases outside the gene matches: 10.

The rearrangement links TRBV7-9 to TRBJ2-2; no definite D call. Germline-derived CDR1 and CDR2 are SEHNR and FQNEAQ (reference sequence). V was clipped by 2 bases and J by 0 bases, with 7 bases between them. The CDR3 spans 15 residues. Here the CDR3 DNA reads TGTGCCAGCAGCTTAAAAGGGTCGAACACCGGGGAGCTGTTTTTT. It encodes CASSLKGSNTGELFF.

This sequence joins TRBV6-5 and TRBJ2-7; D might be TRBD1 or TRBD2, each matching 6 bases. The germline CDR1 and CDR2 sequences are MNHEY and SVGAGI. Trimming cost V 0 bases and J 5 bases, with 11 bases left between them. This CDR3 has 14 residues. The CDR3 here is CASSYSRGVHEQYF. The DNA of the CDR3 is TGTGCCAGCAGTTACTCGAGGGGGGTACACGAGCAGTACTTC.

This clonotype was counted between two and nine times. V usage is TRBV4-2 and J usage is TRBJ2-1, with TRBD1 identical over 10 bases. Losses at the gene ends were 2 bases for V and 6 bases for J; bases not matched to a gene: 10. Looked up from germline, CDR1 is LGHNA and CDR2 is YNFKEQ. The CDR3 runs 17 residues. The CDR3 sequence is CASSQRQTGGWSNEQFF. The DNA of the CDR3 is TGTGCCAGCAGCCAACGGCAGACAGGGGGCTGGAGCAATGAGCAGTTCTTC.

The chain couples TRBV20-1 to TRBJ1-4; no reliable D call. V lost 3 bases, J lost 15 bases, and 11 bases lay in between. This CDR3 spans 10 amino acids. The germline CDR1 and CDR2 sequences are DFQATT and SNEGSKA (reference sequence). The CDR3 reads CSARKVGMFF. CDR3 sequence (DNA): TGCAGTGCTAGGAAAGTGGGGATGTTTTTT.

The chain employs TRBV4-3 and TRBJ2-1; D is unclear. The V gene lost 1 base and the J gene lost 0 bases, with 10 bases spanning the gap. Germline loops: CDR1 LGHNA, CDR2 YSLEER. The CDR3 is 16 amino acids. The CDR3 sequence is CASSQVFKSSYNEQFF. CDR3 nucleotide sequence: TGCGCCAGCAGCCAAGTATTCAAGAGCTCCTACAATGAGCAGTTCTTC.

Only a few counts were recorded for this clonotype. V and J are TRBV5-1 and TRBJ2-4, with D tentatively TRBD2 (5 bases). Germline loops: CDR1 SGHRS, CDR2 YFSETQ. The CDR3 loop spans 15 amino acids. V lost 4 bases, J lost 4 bases, and 15 bases lay in between. The CDR3 region has the DNA TGCGCCAGCAGCCCAGCGGACGGAAGGAAAAACATTCAGTACTTC. Residues: CASSPADGRKNIQYF.

This clonotype appeared a single time. The chain links TRBV12-3 or TRBV12-4 to TRBJ2-3; D remains ambiguous. With 4 bases removed from V and 4 bases from J, the gap between germline ends came to 21 bases. This CDR3 spans 17 amino acids. The CDR3: CASSSPKQPRRPDTQYF. CDR3 in DNA: TGTGCCAGCAGTTCTCCTAAACAGCCCCGGAGACCAGATACGCAGTATTTT.

This clonotype has a handful of counts. This CDR3 is CSDRTQETQYF. The DNA for the CDR3 is TGCAGTGATAGGACCCAAGAGACCCAGTACTTC. The V call is TRBV20-1, the J call TRBJ2-5; D not certain. This CDR3 has 11 amino acids. In germline, CDR1 is DFQATT, CDR2 SNEGSKA (reference sequence). Trimming pared 7 bases from V and 1 base from J, leaving 7 bases between.